The next 22 T cell receptor beta chains were all read from a single sample in a study of cytomegalovirus exposure and HLA in healthy donors. Only in-frame clones appear in the TCRdb table, and some are missing; sequencing was by immunoSEQ multiplex PCR. The repertoire holds 100,000 to 120,000 clones, with almost 96% as singletons. The source material was PBMCs. The receptors originated from a woman aged 18 to 35 in good health and CMV-seronegative.

The J gene is TRBJ2-7, the V gene TRBV6-6; TRBD2 agrees at 7 bases. The V segment lost 2 bases and the J segment 0 bases; nucleotides outside the gene matches: 4. The germline V gene has CDR1 MNHNY and CDR2 SVGAGI (reference sequence). The CDR3 extends over 15 amino acids. The CDR3 nucleotides are TGTGCCAGCAGTTACGAGCGGGGAAGCTCCTACGAGCAGTACTTC. It translates to CASSYERGSSYEQYF.

This chain links TRBV29-1 with TRBJ1-1, with a tentative D call TRBD1 (6 bases). V was pared by 5 bases and J by 6 bases, with 13 bases between. The V gene's germline CDR1 is SQVTM and CDR2 ANQGSEA. This CDR3 spans 12 amino acids. CDR3 in amino acids: CSVFRGPPEAFF. CDR3 nucleotides: TGCAGCGTTTTCAGGGGTCCCCCTGAAGCTTTCTTT.

The chain uses TRBV5-4 and TRBJ2-5; 9 bases map to TRBD1. There are 16 residues in the CDR3. Germline CDR1 and CDR2: SGHNT and YYREEE (reference sequence). After removal of 4 bases from V and 1 base from J, the junction contained 8 bases not matched to a gene. CDR3 in DNA: TGTGCCAGCAGCCTGGTCACAGGGGGCACCCAAGAGACCCAGTACTTC. Translated: CASSLVTGGTQETQYF.

This chain joins TRBV7-9 and TRBJ2-1; TRBD1 is a possible D gene (7 bases). The CDR3 runs to 15 residues. The germline gives CDR1 SEHNR, CDR2 FQNEAQ (reference sequence). V dropped 5 bases and J dropped 5 bases, with 16 bases sitting between them. The CDR3 bases are TGTGCCAGCAGCACCACAGGGGAGGTCGACAATGAGCAGTTCTTC. It encodes CASSTTGEVDNEQFF.

The CDR3 sequence: CATYEIRGGVNTGELFF. DNA of the CDR3: TGTGCCACCTACGAAATACGCGGGGGGGTAAACACCGGGGAGCTGTTTTTT. The V gene is TRBV7-2, the J gene TRBJ2-2; TRBD2 aligns across 9 bases. This CDR3 comprises 17 residues. V shed 10 bases, J shed 2 bases, and the junction held 14 bases outside the gene matches. Germline V gene lookup returns CDR1 SGHTA and CDR2 FQGNSA. The complete variable domain, with remaining parts taken from reference TRBV7-2 and TRBJ2-2, reads GAGVSQSPSNKVTEKGKDVELRCDPISGHTALYWYRQSLGQGLEFLIYFQGNSAPDKSGLPSDRFSAERTGGSVSTLTIQRTQQEDSAVYLCATYEIRGGVNTGELFFGEGSRLTVL.

The genes are TRBV4-1 and TRBJ2-1, with TRBD1 matching 8 bases. The J segment lost 4 bases and the V segment lost 8 bases, leaving 7 bases of the junction unmatched. The germline V gene encodes CDR1 MGHRA and CDR2 YSYEKL. The CDR3 spans 14 residues. The CDR3 protein is CASEAGQGYNEQFF. The CDR3 DNA is TGCGCCAGCGAAGCCGGACAGGGTTACAATGAGCAGTTCTTC.

This clone appeared a single time. CDR3 in DNA: TGTGCCAGCAGTTTAATTCTACTCCACGTCTATGGCTACACCTTC. Translation gives CASSLILLHVYGYTF. The chain links TRBV28 to TRBJ1-2, with no clear D. Trimming pared 2 bases from V and 4 bases from J, leaving 14 bases between. Germline CDR1 is MDHEN and CDR2 is SYDVKM. This CDR3 is 15 amino acids long.

The V gene is TRBV28, the J gene TRBJ1-4; 9 positions agree with TRBD1. The V and J ends lost 4 bases and 6 bases, in that order; junction bases with no gene match: 18. CDR3 length: 19 residues. Germline-derived CDR1 and CDR2 are MDHEN and SYDVKM. DNA for the CDR3: TGTGCCAGCAGTTCCCCGATGACAGGGGGATTTGTGGGGGATGAAAAACTGTTTTTT. It codes for CASSSPMTGGFVGDEKLFF.

This chain joins TRBV19 and TRBJ2-7; D ambiguous. Per germline, CDR1 LNHDA and CDR2 SQIVND (reference sequence). V shed 2 bases and J shed 1 base, with 9 bases lying between them. The CDR3 consists of 14 residues. DNA of the CDR3: TGTGCCAGTAGTATACGAGGCAGATCCTACGAGCAGTACTTC. This gives the protein CASSIRGRSYEQYF.

The V gene is TRBV5-8, the J gene TRBJ1-1; D possibly corresponds to TRBD1 (6 bases). Germline V gives CDR1 SGHTS, CDR2 YDEGEE. The CDR3 has 14 residues. Deletions cut 7 bases from V and 3 bases from J, with 16 bases between. The CDR3 spells CASEGGLVYTEAFF. The CDR3 coding sequence is TGTGCCAGCGAGGGGGGGCTAGTGTACACTGAAGCTTTCTTT.

V usage is TRBV25-1 and J usage is TRBJ1-2; possibly TRBD1 for D (6 bases). V dropped 6 bases and J dropped 6 bases, with 17 bases sitting between them. The CDR3 sequence is 14 residues long. CDR1 and CDR2 from the germline V gene are MGHDK and SYGVNS. For the CDR3, the DNA is TGTGCCAGCAGGGAAACAGGGTTTGGTAATGGCTACACCTTC. Amino acids: CASRETGFGNGYTF.

J is TRBJ1-2 and V is TRBV7-2; 10 positions match TRBD1. The CDR3 is made up of 16 amino acids. Germline CDR1 and CDR2: SGHTA and FQGNSA. Losses at the gene ends were 0 bases for V and 4 bases for J; bases not matched to a gene: 5. The CDR3 loop reads CASSLARQGAGYGYTF. CDR3 nucleotides: TGTGCCAGCAGCTTAGCGCGACAGGGGGCCGGCTATGGCTACACCTTC.

The chain has TRBV5-1 and TRBJ2-1, with D possibly matching TRBD2 (5 bases). The V gene lost 7 bases and the J gene lost 3 bases, with 17 bases spanning the gap. The CDR3 loop spans 15 amino acids. Germline CDR1 is SGHRS and CDR2 is YFSETQ. For the CDR3, the DNA is TGCGCCAGCCGGTCACTAGATGGATTCTACAATGAGCAGTTCTTC. Residues: CASRSLDGFYNEQFF.

The J gene is TRBJ2-3, the V gene TRBV4-2; a weak D match, TRBD2 (6 bases). Germline assignment: CDR1 LGHNA and CDR2 YNFKEQ. This CDR3 has 13 residues. V was cut by 5 bases and J by 6 bases, with 12 bases left in between. The CDR3 sequence: CASSGLAWDTQYF. For the CDR3, the DNA is TGTGCCAGCAGCGGGCTAGCGTGGGATACGCAGTATTTT.

The chain is built from TRBV19 and TRBJ1-1; the D is unclear. Germline loops: CDR1 LNHDA, CDR2 SQIVND (reference sequence). V was clipped by 3 bases and J by 6 bases, with 11 bases between them. The CDR3 consists of 13 residues. CDR3 amino acids: CASSIRPSAEAFF. The CDR3 DNA sequence: TGTGCCAGTAGTATTCGTCCAAGCGCTGAAGCTTTCTTT.

The V gene is TRBV2, the J gene TRBJ1-5; D is possibly TRBD1 (6 bases). V was pared by 6 bases and J by 4 bases, with 13 bases between. CDR3 length: 14 residues. Germline V gene sequence: CDR1 SNHLY, CDR2 FYNNEI. The CDR3 loop is CASSEQGFNQPQHF. The CDR3 bases are TGTGCCAGCAGCGAACAGGGCTTTAATCAGCCCCAGCATTTT.

A single count supports this clone. The chain joins TRBV21-1 to TRBJ2-3; TRBD2, the D gene given by the table, was not confirmed from the DNA. TRBV21-1 is a documented pseudogene. The CDR3 has 21 residues. CDR3 DNA: TGTGCCAGCAGCCAGTCCCCGAAACCCCCCCTACTAGCCTCTAGCACAGATACGCAGTATTTT. Its translation: CASSQSPKPPLLASSTDTQYF.

CDR3 residues: CAWSLGNLHNQPQHF. CDR3 coding DNA: TGTGCCTGGAGTTTGGGCAACCTTCACAATCAGCCCCAGCATTTT. The chain is built from TRBV30 and TRBJ1-5; unclear D gene. CDR3 length equals 15 residues. Trimming removed 2 bases at V and 3 bases at J, with 14 bases between. Germline loops: CDR1 GTSNPN, CDR2 SVGIG (reference sequence).

The V and J genes are TRBV6-4 and TRBJ2-3; 12 bases agree with TRBD2. The CDR3 length is 17 residues. Per germline, CDR1 MRHNA and CDR2 SNTAGT. V was pared by 1 base and J by 2 bases, with 4 bases of the junction left unmatched. The chain's CDR3 is CASSDCTSGGFTDTQYF. The CDR3 DNA reads as TGTGCCAGCAGTGACTGCACTAGCGGGGGGTTCACAGATACGCAGTATTTT.

The V gene is TRBV7-2, the J gene TRBJ2-1; 13 nucleotides line up with TRBD2. The CDR3 has 15 amino acids. Trimming took 5 bases from V and 8 from J; bases not matched to a gene: 6. Per germline, CDR1 SGHTA and CDR2 FQGNSA. The CDR3 protein is CASSTGLAGYDEQFF. CDR3 nucleotide sequence: TGTGCCAGCAGCACGGGACTAGCGGGGTACGATGAGCAGTTCTTC.

The rearrangement uses TRBV7-9 and TRBJ2-1, with TRBD2 identical over 15 bases. Per germline, CDR1 SEHNR and CDR2 FQNEAQ (reference sequence). V was pared by 3 bases and J by 8 bases, with 14 bases of the junction left unmatched. This CDR3 spans 19 amino acids. CDR3: CASSFARVTGLAGGYEQFF. CDR3 bases: TGTGCCAGCAGCTTCGCCCGTGTCACCGGACTAGCGGGGGGGTATGAGCAGTTCTTC. The full variable domain, its missing parts supplied by reference TRBV7-9 and TRBJ2-1, is DTGVSQNPRHKITKRGQNVTFRCDPISEHNRLYWYRQTLGQGPEFLTYFQNEAQLEKSRLLSDRFSAERPKGSFSTLEIQRTEQGDSAMYLCASSFARVTGLAGGYEQFFGPGTRLTVL.

V usage is TRBV15 and J usage is TRBJ2-3, with 8 bases matching TRBD2. This CDR3 has 16 residues. The germline V gene encodes CDR1 LNHNV and CDR2 YYDKDF (reference sequence). V dropped 0 bases and J dropped 5; count of bases not matched to a gene: 7. The CDR3 bases are TGTGCCACCAGCAGAGATCTGGGTAGCGGGGTAGATACGCAGTATTTT. Encoded protein: CATSRDLGSGVDTQYF.